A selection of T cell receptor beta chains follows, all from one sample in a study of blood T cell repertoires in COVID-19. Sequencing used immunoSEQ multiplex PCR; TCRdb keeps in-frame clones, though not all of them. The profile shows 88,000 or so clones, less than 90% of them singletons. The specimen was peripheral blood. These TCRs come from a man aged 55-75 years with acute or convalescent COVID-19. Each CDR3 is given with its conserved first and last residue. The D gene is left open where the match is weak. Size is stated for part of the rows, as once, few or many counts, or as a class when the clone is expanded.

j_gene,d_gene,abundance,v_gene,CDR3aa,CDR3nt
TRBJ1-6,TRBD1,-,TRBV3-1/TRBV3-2,CASSGDRGDSPLHF,TGTGCCAGCAGCGGGGACAGAGGGGATTCACCCCTCCACTTT
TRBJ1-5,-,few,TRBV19,CASKGGASSNQPQHF,TGTGCCAGCAAAGGGGGGGCTTCTAGCAATCAGCCCCAGCATTTT
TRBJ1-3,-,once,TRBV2,CASSEQGIVRNTIYF,TGTGCCAGCAGTGAACAGGGGATAGTGAGAAACACCATATATTTT
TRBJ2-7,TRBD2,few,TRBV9,CASSAPRGLAGEYEQYF,TGTGCCAGCAGCGCCCCCCGAGGCCTAGCGGGAGAGTACGAGCAGTACTTC
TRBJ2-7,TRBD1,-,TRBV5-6,CASRDRGRLSYEQYF,TGTGCCAGCCGGGACAGAGGGCGTCTCTCCTACGAGCAGTACTTC
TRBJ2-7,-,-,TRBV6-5,CASSSTGRSIHEQYF,TGTGCCAGCAGTTCAACAGGGAGATCAATTCACGAGCAGTACTTC
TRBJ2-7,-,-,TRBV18,CASSPLDINAEQYF,TGTGCCAGCTCACCACTAGACATTAATGCCGAGCAGTACTTC
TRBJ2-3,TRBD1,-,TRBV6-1,CASSDAAGTGGADTQYF,TGTGCCAGCAGTGATGCGGCCGGGACAGGGGGTGCAGATACGCAGTATTTT
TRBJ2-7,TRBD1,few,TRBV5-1,CASSLETGPEQYF,TGCGCCAGCAGCTTGGAGACAGGGCCCGAGCAGTACTTC
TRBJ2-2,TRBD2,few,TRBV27,CASSGLAGVTGELFF,TGTGCCAGCAGTGGGCTAGCGGGAGTTACCGGGGAGCTGTTTTTT
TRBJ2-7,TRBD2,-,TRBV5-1,CASSSGLYYEQYF,TGCGCCAGCAGCTCGGGACTATACTACGAGCAGTACTTC
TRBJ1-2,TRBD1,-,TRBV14,CASSQEDRASNYGYTF,TGTGCCAGCAGCCAAGAGGACAGGGCCTCTAACTATGGCTACACCTTC
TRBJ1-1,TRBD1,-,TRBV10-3,CATPPRGKGARVPEAFF,TGTGCCACTCCACCCCGAGGCAAGGGGGCGAGGGTCCCTGAAGCTTTCTTT
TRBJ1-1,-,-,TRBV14,CASSTGLNTEAFF,TGTGCCAGCAGCACGGGATTGAACACTGAAGCTTTCTTT
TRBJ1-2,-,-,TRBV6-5,CASSSTINYGYTF,TGTGCCAGCAGTTCGACAATTAACTATGGCTACACCTTC
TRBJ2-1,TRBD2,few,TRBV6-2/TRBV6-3,CASSPWTSGGSNEQFF,TGTGCCAGCAGTCCCTGGACTAGCGGGGGCTCCAATGAGCAGTTCTTC
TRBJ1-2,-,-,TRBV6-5,CASRRSETGTYGYTF,TGTGCCAGCAGGCGAAGTGAAACAGGGACCTATGGCTACACCTTC
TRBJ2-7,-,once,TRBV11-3,CASSLSPGLGEQYF,TGTGCCAGCAGCTTATCTCCAGGTTTAGGCGAGCAGTACTTC
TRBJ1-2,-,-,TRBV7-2,CASSTTGSGYTF,TGTGCCAGCAGCACTACAGGGTCTGGCTACACCTTC
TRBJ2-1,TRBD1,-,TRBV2,CASSEPQGANEQFF,TGTGCCAGCAGTGAACCACAGGGGGCGAATGAGCAGTTCTTC
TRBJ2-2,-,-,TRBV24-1,CATQQGGGTGELFF,TGTGCCACGCAACAGGGTGGCGGCACCGGGGAGCTGTTTTTT
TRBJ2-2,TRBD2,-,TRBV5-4,CASSPSKLAGAGELFF,TGTGCCAGCAGCCCTAGCAAACTAGCGGGAGCCGGGGAGCTGTTTTTT
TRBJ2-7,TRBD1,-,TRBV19,CASSLKGQGVVYEQYF,TGTGCCAGTAGCCTGAAGGGACAGGGGGTAGTATACGAGCAGTACTTC
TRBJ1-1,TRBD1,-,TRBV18,CASSLGTGGVTEAFF,TGTGCCAGCTCACTCGGGACAGGGGGCGTGACTGAAGCTTTCTTT
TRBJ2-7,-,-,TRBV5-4,CASSFQGNYEQYF,TGTGCCAGCAGCTTCCAGGGGAACTACGAGCAGTACTTC
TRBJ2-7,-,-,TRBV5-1,CASSPATVNPYEQYF,TGCGCCAGCAGTCCCGCGACAGTGAATCCCTACGAGCAGTACTTC
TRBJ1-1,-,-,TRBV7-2,CASSLTGTTEAFF,TGTGCCAGCAGCTTAACAGGGACCACTGAAGCTTTCTTT
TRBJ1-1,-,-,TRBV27,CASSWRGRAEAFF,TGTGCCAGCAGTTGGAGGGGTCGGGCTGAAGCTTTCTTT
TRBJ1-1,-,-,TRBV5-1,CASTPRARMMNTEAFF,TGCGCCAGCACCCCGAGGGCAAGAATGATGAACACTGAAGCTTTCTTT
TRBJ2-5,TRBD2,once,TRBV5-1,CASSSAGGWETQYF,TGCGCCAGCAGCTCCGCGGGAGGTTGGGAGACCCAGTACTTC
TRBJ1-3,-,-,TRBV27,CASSPSRGNTIYF,TGTGCCAGCAGTCCATCCAGGGGAAACACCATATATTTT
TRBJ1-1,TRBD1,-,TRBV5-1,CASSRDSMNTEAFF,TGCGCCAGCAGCAGGGACAGTATGAACACTGAAGCTTTCTTT
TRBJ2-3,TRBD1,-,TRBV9,CASSVQGAKDTQYF,TGTGCCAGCAGCGTTCAGGGGGCCAAAGATACGCAGTATTTT
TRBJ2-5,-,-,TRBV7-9,CASSNKETQYF,TGTGCCAGCAGCAATAAAGAGACCCAGTACTTC
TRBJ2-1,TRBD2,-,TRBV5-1,CASSLGRLADLDEQFF,TGCGCCAGCAGCTTGGGGCGACTAGCGGACCTCGATGAGCAGTTCTTC
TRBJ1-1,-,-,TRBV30,CAWSVASEAFF,TGTGCCTGGAGTGTCGCCAGTGAAGCTTTCTTT
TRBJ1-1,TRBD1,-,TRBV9,CASSVASDRVGTEAFF,TGTGCCAGCAGCGTAGCTTCAGACAGGGTTGGCACTGAAGCTTTCTTT
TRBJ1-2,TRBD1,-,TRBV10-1,CASSEGTGINRMDYGYTF,TGCGCCAGCAGTGAAGGGACAGGGATTAATCGAATGGACTATGGCTACACCTTC
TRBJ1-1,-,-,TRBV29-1,CSVRKGVLNTEAFF,TGCAGCGTCAGGAAGGGGGTATTAAACACTGAAGCTTTCTTT
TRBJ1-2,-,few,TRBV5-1,CASSPLGRGPAYGYTF,TGCGCCAGCAGCCCCCTAGGCAGGGGACCTGCGTATGGCTACACCTTC
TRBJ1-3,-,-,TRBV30,CAWASQGQLSGNTIYF,TGTGCCTGGGCGAGCCAGGGCCAACTCTCTGGAAACACCATATATTTT
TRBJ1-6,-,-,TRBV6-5,CASSLGGKDSPLHF,TGTGCCAGCAGTTTAGGAGGAAAGGATTCACCCCTCCACTTT
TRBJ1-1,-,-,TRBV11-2,CASSLGRLAEAFF,TGTGCCAGCAGCTTAGGGCGGTTGGCTGAAGCTTTCTTT
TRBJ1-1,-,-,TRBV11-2,CASSLAGLLNTEAFF,TGTGCCAGCAGCTTAGCTGGACTATTGAACACTGAAGCTTTCTTT
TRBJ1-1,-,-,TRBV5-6,CASSLVAQNTEAFF,TGTGCCAGCAGCTTGGTGGCCCAGAACACTGAAGCTTTCTTT
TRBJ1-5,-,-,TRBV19,CASSIYRVLDDQPQHF,TGTGCCAGTAGTATTTACAGGGTGCTCGACGATCAGCCCCAGCATTTT
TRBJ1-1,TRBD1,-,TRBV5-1,CASSQGQARWRTEAFF,TGCGCCAGCAGCCAGGGACAGGCCCGCTGGCGCACTGAAGCTTTCTTT